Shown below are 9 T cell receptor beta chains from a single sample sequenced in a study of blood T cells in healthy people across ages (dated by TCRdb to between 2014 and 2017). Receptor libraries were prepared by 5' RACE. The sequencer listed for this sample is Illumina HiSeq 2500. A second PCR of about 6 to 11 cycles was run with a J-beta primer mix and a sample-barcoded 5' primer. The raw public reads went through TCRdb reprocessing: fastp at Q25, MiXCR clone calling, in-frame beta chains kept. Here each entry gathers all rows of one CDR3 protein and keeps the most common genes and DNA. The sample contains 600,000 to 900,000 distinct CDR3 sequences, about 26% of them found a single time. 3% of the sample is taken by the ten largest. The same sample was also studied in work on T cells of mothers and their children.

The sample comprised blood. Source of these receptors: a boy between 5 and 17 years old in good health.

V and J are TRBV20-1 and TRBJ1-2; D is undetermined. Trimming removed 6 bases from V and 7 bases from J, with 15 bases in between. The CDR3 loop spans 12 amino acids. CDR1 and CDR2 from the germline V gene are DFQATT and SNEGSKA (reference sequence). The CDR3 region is CSAGSTLGGYTF. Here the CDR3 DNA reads TGCAGTGCGGGATCCACCTTGGGTGGCTACACCTTC.

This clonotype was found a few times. DNA for the CDR3: TGTGCCAGCAGTGGTATTGGAGGGACAGGGGGGGGGCAAGAGACCCAGTACTTC. Translation gives CASSGIGGTGGGQETQYF. J is TRBJ2-5 and V is TRBV6-1, with 11 nucleotides matching TRBD1. This CDR3 region has 18 residues. V dropped 4 bases and J dropped 2; count of bases not matched to a gene: 12. CDR1 is MNHNS and CDR2 is SASEGT in the germline V gene.

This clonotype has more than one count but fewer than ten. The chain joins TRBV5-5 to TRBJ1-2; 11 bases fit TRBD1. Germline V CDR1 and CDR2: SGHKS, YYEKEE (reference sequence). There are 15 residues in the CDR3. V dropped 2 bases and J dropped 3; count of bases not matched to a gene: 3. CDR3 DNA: TGTGCCAGCAGCTTCCGGGACAGGGGGGACTATGGCTACACCTTC. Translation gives CASSFRDRGDYGYTF. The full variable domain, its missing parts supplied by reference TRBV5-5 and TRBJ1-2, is DAGVTQSPTHLIKTRGQQVTLRCSPISGHKSVSWYQQVLGQGPQFIFQYYEKEERGRGNFPDRFSARQFPNYSSELNVNALLLGDSALYLCASSFRDRGDYGYTFGSGTRLTVV.

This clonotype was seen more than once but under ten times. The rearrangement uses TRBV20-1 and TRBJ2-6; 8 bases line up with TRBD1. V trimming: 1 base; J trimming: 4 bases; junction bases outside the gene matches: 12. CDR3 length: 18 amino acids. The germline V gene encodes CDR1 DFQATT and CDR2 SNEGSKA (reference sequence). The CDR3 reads CSARGGGQARGGANVLTF. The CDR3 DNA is TGCAGTGCTAGAGGTGGGGGACAGGCACGTGGAGGGGCCAACGTCCTGACTTTC.

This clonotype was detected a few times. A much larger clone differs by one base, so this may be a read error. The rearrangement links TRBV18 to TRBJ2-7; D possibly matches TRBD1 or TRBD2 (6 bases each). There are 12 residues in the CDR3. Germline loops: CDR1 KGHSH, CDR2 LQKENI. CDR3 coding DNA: TGTGCCAGCTCATCACAGGGAGGCGAGCAGTGCTTC. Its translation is CASSSQGGEQCF. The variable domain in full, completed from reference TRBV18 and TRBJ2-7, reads NAGVMQNPRHLVRRRGQEARLRCSPMKGHSHVYWYRQLPEEGLKFMVYLQKENIIDESGMPKERFSAEFPKEGPSILRIQQVVRGDSAAYFCASSSQGGEQCFGPGTRLTVT.

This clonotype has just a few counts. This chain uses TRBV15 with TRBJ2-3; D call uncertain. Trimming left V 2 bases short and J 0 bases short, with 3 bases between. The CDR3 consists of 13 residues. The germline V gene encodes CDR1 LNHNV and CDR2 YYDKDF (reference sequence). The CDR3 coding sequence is TGTGCCACCAGCAGAACTAGCACAGATACGCAGTATTTT. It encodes CATSRTSTDTQYF. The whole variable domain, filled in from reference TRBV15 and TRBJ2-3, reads DAMVIQNPRYQVTQFGKPVTLSCSQTLNHNVMYWYQQKSSQAPKLLFHYYDKDFNNEADTPDNFQSRRPNTSFCFLDIRSPGLGDTAMYLCATSRTSTDTQYFGPGTRLTVL.

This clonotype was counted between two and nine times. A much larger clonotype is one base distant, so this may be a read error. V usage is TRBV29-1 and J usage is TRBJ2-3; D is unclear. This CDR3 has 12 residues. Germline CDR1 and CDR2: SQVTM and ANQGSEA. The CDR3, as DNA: TGCAGCGCTGAAAAGGGAACCGATACGCAGTATTTT. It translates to CSAEKGTDTQYF.

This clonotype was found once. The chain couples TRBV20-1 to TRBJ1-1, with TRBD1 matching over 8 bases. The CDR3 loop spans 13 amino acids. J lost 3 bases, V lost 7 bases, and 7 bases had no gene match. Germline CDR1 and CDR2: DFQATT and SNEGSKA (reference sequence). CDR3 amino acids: CSGPQGADTEAFF. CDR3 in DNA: TGCAGTGGCCCGCAGGGGGCTGACACTGAAGCTTTCTTT.

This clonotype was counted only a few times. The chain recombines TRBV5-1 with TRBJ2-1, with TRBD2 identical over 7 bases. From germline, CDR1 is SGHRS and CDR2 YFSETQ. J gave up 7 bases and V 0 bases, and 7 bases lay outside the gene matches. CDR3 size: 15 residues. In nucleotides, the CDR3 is TGCGCCAGCAGCTTGGGGCCGGGACTAAGGAATGAGCAGTTCTTC. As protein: CASSLGPGLRNEQFF. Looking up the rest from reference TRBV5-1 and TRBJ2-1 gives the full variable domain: KAGVTQTPRYLIKTRGQQVTLSCSPISGHRSVSWYQQTPGQGLQFLFEYFSETQRNKGNFPGRFSGRQFSNSRSEMNVSTLELGDSALYLCASSLGPGLRNEQFFGPGTRLTVL.